Described below is a single T cell receptor (beta chain) sequence and its context. Its target is not known. The sample originates from a study of cytomegalovirus exposure and HLA in healthy donors. Overall study results and limits: When analyzed later, a missense DCLRE1C variant was found to be linked to TCR beta V- and J-gene trimming. Later analysis suggested most CMV-associated TCR beta chains were HLA-restricted. Presence/absence analysis assumed near-uniform sequencing depth across donors.

Samples came from healthy bone marrow donors. The CDR3 sequence is 12 residues long. Germline-derived CDR1 and CDR2 are SGHRS and YFSETQ. Trimming removed 0 bases at V and 4 bases at J, with 4 bases between. In the PCR, 60 Vbeta and 13 Jbeta primers were used. Assay: immunoSEQ multiplex PCR; the TCRdb copy retains only in-frame clones and omits some. The sample lists under 150,000 clones, 78% seen once, with roughly 6.2% in the top ten. This sequence originates from a woman in her thirties or forties in good health and CMV-seropositive. The chain employs TRBV5-1 and TRBJ1-2; D uncertain. Sequencing was carried out using PBMCs. The CDR3 nucleotides are TGCGCCAGCAGCTTGGACAGCTATGGCTACACCTTC. It encodes CASSLDSYGYTF.